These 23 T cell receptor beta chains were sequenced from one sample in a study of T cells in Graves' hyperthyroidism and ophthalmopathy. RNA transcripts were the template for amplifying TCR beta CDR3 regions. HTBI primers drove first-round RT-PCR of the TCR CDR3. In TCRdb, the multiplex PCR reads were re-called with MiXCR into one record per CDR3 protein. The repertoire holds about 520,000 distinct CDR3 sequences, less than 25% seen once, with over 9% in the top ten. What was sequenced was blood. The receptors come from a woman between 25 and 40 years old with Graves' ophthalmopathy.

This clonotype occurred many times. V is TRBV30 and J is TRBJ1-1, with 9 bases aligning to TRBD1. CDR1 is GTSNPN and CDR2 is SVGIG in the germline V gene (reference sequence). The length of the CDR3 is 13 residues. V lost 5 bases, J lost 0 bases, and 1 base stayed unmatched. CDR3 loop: CAWGTGMNTEAFF. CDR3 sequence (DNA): TGTGCCTGGGGGACAGGGATGAACACTGAAGCTTTCTTT.

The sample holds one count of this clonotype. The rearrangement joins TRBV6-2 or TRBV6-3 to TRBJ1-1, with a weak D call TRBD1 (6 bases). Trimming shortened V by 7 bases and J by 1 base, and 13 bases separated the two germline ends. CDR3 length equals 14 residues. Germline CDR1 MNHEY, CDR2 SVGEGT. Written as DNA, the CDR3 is TGTGCCAGCAAATACAGGGTCGGGAACACTGAAGCTTTCTTT. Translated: CASKYRVGNTEAFF.

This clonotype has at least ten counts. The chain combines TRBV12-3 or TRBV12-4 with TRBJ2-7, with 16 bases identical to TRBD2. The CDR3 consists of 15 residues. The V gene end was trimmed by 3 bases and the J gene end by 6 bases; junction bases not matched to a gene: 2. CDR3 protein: CASSFGTSGGGEQYF. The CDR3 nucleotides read TGTGCCAGCAGTTTTGGGACTAGCGGGGGGGGCGAGCAGTACTTC.

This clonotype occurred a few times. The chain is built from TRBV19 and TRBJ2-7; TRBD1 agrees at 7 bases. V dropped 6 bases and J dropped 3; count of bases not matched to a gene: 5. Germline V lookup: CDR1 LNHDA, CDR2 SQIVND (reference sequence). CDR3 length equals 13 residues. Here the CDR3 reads CASRGQANYEQYF. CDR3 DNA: TGTGCCAGTAGAGGACAGGCCAACTACGAGCAGTACTTC.

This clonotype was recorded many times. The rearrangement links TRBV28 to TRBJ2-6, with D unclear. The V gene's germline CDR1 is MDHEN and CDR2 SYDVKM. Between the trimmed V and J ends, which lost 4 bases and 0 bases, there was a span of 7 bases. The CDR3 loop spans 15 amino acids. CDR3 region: CASSSVGSGANVLTF. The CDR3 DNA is TGTGCCAGCAGTTCGGTGGGCTCTGGGGCCAACGTCCTGACTTTC.

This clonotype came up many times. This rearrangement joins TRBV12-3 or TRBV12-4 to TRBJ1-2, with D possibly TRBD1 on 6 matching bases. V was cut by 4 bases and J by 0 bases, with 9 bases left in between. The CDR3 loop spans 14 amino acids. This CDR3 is CASSSGQTNYGYTF. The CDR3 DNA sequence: TGTGCCAGCAGTTCGGGACAAACTAACTATGGCTACACCTTC.

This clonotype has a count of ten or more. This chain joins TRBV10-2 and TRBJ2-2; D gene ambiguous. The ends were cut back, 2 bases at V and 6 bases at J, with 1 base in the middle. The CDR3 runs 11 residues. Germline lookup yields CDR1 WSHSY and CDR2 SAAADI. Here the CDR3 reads CASSEPGELFF. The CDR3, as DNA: TGCGCCAGCAGTGAGCCCGGGGAGCTGTTTTTT.

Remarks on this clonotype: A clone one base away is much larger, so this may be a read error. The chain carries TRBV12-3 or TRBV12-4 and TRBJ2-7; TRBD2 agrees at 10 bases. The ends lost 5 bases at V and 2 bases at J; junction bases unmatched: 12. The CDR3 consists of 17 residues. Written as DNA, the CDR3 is TGTGCCAGCAGTGAGGGCTGTGGACTAGCGGATACCTACGAGCAGTACTTC. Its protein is CASSEGCGLADTYEQYF.

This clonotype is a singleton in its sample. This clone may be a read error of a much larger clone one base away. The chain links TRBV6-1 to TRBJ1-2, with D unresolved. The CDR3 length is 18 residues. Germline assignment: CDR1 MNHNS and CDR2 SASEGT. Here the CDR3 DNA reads TGTCCCAGCAGTGGTTGGTCGACGGAGGAAGATTTTCTCTATGGCTACACCTTC. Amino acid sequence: CPSSGWSTEEDFLYGYTF.

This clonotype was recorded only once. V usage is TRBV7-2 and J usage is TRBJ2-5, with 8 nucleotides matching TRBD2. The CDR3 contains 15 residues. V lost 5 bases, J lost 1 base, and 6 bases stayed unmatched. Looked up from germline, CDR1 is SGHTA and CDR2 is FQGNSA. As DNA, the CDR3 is TGTGCCAGCAGCGTATTGCGGGGGGCCCAAGAGACCCAGTACTTC. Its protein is CASSVLRGAQETQYF.

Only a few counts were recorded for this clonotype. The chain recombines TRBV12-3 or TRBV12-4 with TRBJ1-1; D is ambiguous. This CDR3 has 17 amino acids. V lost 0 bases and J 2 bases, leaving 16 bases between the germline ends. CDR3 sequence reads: CASSLALMWAPNTEAFF. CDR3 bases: TGTGCCAGCAGTTTAGCGCTAATGTGGGCACCAAACACTGAAGCTTTCTTT.

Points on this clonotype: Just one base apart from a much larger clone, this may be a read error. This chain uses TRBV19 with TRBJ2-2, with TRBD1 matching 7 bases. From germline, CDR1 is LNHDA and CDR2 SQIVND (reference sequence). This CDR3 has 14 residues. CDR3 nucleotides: TGTTCCAGTAATACAGGGGCAACCACCGGGGAGCTGTTTTTT. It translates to CSSNTGATTGELFF.

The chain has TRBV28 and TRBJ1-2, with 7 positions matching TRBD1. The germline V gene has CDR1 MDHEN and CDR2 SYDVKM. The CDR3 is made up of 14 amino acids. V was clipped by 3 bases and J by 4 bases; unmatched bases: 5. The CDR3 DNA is TGTGCCAGCAGTTTGCCCGGGACAGCCTATGGCTACACCTTC. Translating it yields CASSLPGTAYGYTF.

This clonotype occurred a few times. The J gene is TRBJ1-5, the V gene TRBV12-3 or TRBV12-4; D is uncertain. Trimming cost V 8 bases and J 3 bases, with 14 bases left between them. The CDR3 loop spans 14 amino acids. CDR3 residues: CASSFRLHNQPQHF. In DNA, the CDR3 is TGTGCCAGCTCCTTTAGGTTACACAATCAGCCCCAGCATTTT.

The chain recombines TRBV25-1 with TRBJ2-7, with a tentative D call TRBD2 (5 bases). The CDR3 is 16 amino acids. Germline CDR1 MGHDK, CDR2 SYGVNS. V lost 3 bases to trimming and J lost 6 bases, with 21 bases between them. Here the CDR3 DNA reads TGTGCCAGCAGTGATCTACTTTACCCAGAGGGTGGCGAGCAGTACTTC. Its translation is CASSDLLYPEGGEQYF.

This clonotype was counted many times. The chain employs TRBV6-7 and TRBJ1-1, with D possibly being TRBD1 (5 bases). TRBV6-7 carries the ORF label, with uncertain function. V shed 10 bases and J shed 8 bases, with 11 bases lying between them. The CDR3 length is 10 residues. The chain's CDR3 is CATQTAEAFF. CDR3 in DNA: TGTGCCACTCAGACAGCCGAAGCTTTCTTT.

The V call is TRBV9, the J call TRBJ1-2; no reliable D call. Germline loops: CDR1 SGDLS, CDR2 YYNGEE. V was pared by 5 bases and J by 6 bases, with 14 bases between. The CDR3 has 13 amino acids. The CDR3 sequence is CASSRGRRHGYTF. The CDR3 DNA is TGTGCCAGCAGTCGTGGTCGAAGACATGGCTACACCTTC.

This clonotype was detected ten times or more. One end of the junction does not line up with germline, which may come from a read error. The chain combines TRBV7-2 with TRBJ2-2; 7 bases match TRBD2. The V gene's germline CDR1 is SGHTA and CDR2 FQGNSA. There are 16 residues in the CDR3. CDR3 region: CASSLASGADTGELFF. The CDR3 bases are TGTGCCAGCAGCCTAGCTAGCGGAGCAGACACCGGGGAGCTGTTTTTT. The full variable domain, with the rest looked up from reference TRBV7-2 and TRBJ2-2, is GAGVSQSPSNKVTEKGKDVELRCDPISGHTALYWYRQSLGQGLEFLIYFQGNSAPDKSGLPSDRFSAERTGGSVSTLTIQRTQQEDSAVYLCASSLASGADTGELFFGEGSRLTVL.

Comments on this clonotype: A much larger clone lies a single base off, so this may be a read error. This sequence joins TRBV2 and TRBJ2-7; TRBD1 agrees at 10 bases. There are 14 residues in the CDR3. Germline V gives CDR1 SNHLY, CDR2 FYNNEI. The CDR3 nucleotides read TGTCCCACTAACCGGGACAGGGGTACCTACGAGCAGTACTTC. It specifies CPTNRDRGTYEQYF.

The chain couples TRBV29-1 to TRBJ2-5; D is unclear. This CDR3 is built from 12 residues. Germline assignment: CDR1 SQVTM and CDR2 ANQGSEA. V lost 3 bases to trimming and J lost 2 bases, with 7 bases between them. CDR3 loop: CSVDALQETQYF. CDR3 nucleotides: TGCAGCGTTGACGCGCTTCAAGAGACCCAGTACTTC.

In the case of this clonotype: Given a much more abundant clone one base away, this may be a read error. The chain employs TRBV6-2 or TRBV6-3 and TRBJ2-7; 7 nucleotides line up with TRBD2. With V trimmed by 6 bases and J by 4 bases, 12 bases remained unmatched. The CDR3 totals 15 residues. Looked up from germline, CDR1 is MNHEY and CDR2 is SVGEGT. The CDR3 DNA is TGTGCCAGCAGCAGATCACTAGCGTCGTCGTACGAGCAGTACTTC. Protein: CASSRSLASSYEQYF.

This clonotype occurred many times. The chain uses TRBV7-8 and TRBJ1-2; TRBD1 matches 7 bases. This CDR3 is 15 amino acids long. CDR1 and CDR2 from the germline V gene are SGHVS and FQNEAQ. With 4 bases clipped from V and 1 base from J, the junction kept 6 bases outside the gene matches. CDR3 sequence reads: CASSSTGANNYGYTF. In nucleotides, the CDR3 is TGTGCCAGCAGCTCAACAGGGGCTAATAACTATGGCTACACCTTC. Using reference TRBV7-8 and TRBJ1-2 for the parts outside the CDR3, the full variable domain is GAGVSQSPRYKVAKRGQDVALRCDPISGHVSLFWYQQALGQGPEFLTYFQNEAQLDKSGLPSDRFFAERPEGSVSTLKIQRTQQEDSAVYLCASSSTGANNYGYTFGSGTRLTVV.

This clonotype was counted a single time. The CDR3 sequence is CASSRVGVNTEAFF. CDR3 DNA sequence: TGTGCCAGTAGTAGGGTCGGGGTGAACACTGAAGCTTTCTTT. The genes are TRBV19 and TRBJ1-1; D is unresolved. The CDR3 has 14 residues. Trimming stripped 4 bases from V and 0 bases from J, with 9 bases between. The germline gives CDR1 LNHDA, CDR2 SQIVND (reference sequence).